A single sample gave rise to the 8 T cell receptor beta chains below, sequenced in a study of blood T cell repertoires in COVID-19. Only in-frame clones appear in the TCRdb table, and some are missing; sequencing was by immunoSEQ multiplex PCR. The sample contains fewer than 350,000 clones, 85% of which appear only once. Specimen: PBMCs or T cells enriched from blood (not recorded which). The receptors were sampled from a woman between 45 and 65 years old who had recovered from COVID-19.

In this sample, this clone turned up once. This chain joins TRBV7-9 and TRBJ2-7; the D is unclear. The germline V gene encodes CDR1 SEHNR and CDR2 FQNEAQ (reference sequence). The CDR3 extends over 13 amino acids. The V end lost 3 bases, the J end lost 4 bases, and 10 bases lay between the germline ends. CDR3: CASSFSFGYEQYF. CDR3 nucleotides: TGTGCCAGCAGCTTTAGCTTTGGGTACGAGCAGTACTTC.

The V gene is TRBV12-3 or TRBV12-4, the J gene TRBJ2-7; possibly TRBD1 for D (5 bases). This CDR3 spans 13 amino acids. V was shortened by 3 bases and J by 0 bases, with 6 bases between the two germline ends. CDR3 in amino acids: CASSLGLSYEQYF. CDR3 in DNA: TGTGCCAGCAGTTTGGGGCTCTCCTACGAGCAGTACTTC.

The chain links TRBV30 to TRBJ2-7, with D tentatively TRBD2 (5 bases). The CDR3 extends over 12 amino acids. Deletions cut 6 bases from V and 2 bases from J, with 11 bases between. Germline V gene lookup returns CDR1 GTSNPN and CDR2 SVGIG (reference sequence). The CDR3 sequence is CACRTGAYEQYF. The CDR3 region has the DNA TGTGCCTGCCGGACTGGGGCCTACGAGCAGTACTTC.

This sequence joins TRBV27 and TRBJ1-1; possible D gene TRBD1, 6 bases. Germline V gene lookup returns CDR1 MNHEY and CDR2 SMNVEV (reference sequence). This CDR3 is built from 15 residues. V was pared by 0 bases and J by 5 bases, with 13 bases between. The CDR3 here is CASSLSGGRGTEAFF. In DNA, the CDR3 is TGTGCCAGCAGTTTATCGGGGGGGCGAGGGACTGAAGCTTTCTTT.

The chain carries TRBV28 and TRBJ2-7; D may be TRBD2 (6 bases). V shed 3 bases and J shed 3 bases, with 12 bases lying between them. There are 14 residues in the CDR3. The germline V gene encodes CDR1 MDHEN and CDR2 SYDVKM. The CDR3 reads CASSLGTRDYEQYF. The CDR3 DNA sequence: TGTGCCAGCAGTTTGGGGACTCGCGACTACGAGCAGTACTTC.

The J gene is TRBJ1-5, the V gene TRBV21-1. TRBV21-1 represents a pseudogene. The CDR3 has 15 amino acids. For the CDR3, the DNA is TGTGCCAGCAGCACCTTACGGCGACCCGGGAGTCCCCAGCATTTT. Its protein product is CASSTLRRPGSPQHF.

The V and J genes are TRBV6-2 or TRBV6-3 and TRBJ2-2; 10 bases are shared with TRBD2. The length of the CDR3 is 16 residues. Germline V gene lookup returns CDR1 MNHEY and CDR2 SVGEGT. V trimming: 6 bases; J trimming: 6 bases; junction bases outside the gene matches: 10. The CDR3 reads CASSHLAGAHPGELFF. The CDR3 nucleotides read TGTGCCAGCAGCCACCTAGCGGGAGCGCACCCCGGGGAGCTGTTTTTT.

The chain is built from TRBV5-6 and TRBJ2-7, with TRBD1 matching 8 bases. Germline CDR1 and CDR2: SGHDT and YYEEEE. The CDR3 loop spans 13 amino acids. V trimming: 3 bases; J trimming: 3 bases; junction bases outside the gene matches: 2. The CDR3 loop is CASSYGQGYEQYF. CDR3 in DNA: TGTGCCAGCAGCTACGGACAGGGCTACGAGCAGTACTTC.